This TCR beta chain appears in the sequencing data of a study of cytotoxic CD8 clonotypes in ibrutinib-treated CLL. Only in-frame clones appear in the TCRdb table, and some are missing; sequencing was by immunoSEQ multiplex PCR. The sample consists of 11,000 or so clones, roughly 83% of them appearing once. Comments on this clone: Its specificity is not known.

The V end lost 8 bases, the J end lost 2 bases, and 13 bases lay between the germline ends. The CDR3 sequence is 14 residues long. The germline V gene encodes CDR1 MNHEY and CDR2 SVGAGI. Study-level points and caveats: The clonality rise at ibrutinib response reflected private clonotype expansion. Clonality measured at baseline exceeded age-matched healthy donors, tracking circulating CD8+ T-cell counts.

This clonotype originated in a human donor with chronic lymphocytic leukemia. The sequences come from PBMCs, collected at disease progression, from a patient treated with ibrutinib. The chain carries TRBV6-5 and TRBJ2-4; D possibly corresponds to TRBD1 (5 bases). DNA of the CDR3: TGTGCCAGCTCTCGGGCAGGGCCCAAAAACATTCAGTACTTC. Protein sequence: CASSRAGPKNIQYF.